The present T cell receptor (beta chain) was sequenced within a study of cytomegalovirus exposure and HLA in healthy donors. Study-wide context: Ancestry clustering placed about 86% of roughly 400 genotyped donors in the Caucasian-associated cluster.

PCR involved 60 Vbeta and 13 Jbeta primers. TCRdb keeps only in-frame clones here, not all; method: immunoSEQ multiplex PCR. The table lists 200,000 to 250,000 clones, about 78% of them singletons. In germline, CDR1 is SQVTM, CDR2 ANQGSEA. CDR3 length: 12 amino acids. The source material was PBMCs. The rearrangement uses TRBV29-1 and TRBJ2-5; D possibly corresponds to TRBD1 (5 bases). The J call may not be correct, given that the DNA end is closer to TRBJ2-7. This clonotype originated in a male donor in good health and CMV-seronegative. The chain's CDR3 is CSVETVSYEQYF. The CDR3 nucleotides are TGCAGCGTTGAGACAGTTTCCTACGAGCAGTACTTC.